Sequencing of this T cell receptor beta chain was carried out in a study of cytomegalovirus exposure and HLA in healthy donors. Study observations and caveats: A later analysis linked a missense variant in DCLRE1C to the trimming of TCR beta V and J genes.

This clone occurred once. The antigen remains undetermined. The PCR ran on 60 Vbeta and 13 Jbeta primers. Clones were read by immunoSEQ multiplex PCR, and TCRdb kept only the in-frame ones, dropping some. The repertoire holds about 130,000 clones, with 65% to 75% as singletons. CDR3 length equals 15 residues. Trimming took 3 bases from V and 0 from J, leaving 11 bases between them. Looked up from germline, CDR1 is MDHEN and CDR2 is SYDVKM. This receptor was taken from a man aged 40-49 years in good health and CMV-seropositive. V and J are TRBV28 and TRBJ1-1; D call uncertain. The sample taken for sequencing was PBMCs. This CDR3 is CASSFVDGLNTEAFF. CDR3 bases: TGTGCCAGCAGTTTTGTTGACGGGTTGAACACTGAAGCTTTCTTT.